This is a list of T cell receptor beta chains from one sample in a study of tumor and adjacent non-tumor tissue in lung cancer. A single record per CDR3 protein comes from TCRdb applying MiXCR to the multiplex PCR reads. The sample contains 89,000 or so distinct CDR3 sequences, roughly 62% of which appear only once. The sample was lung tumor tissue. The receptor set was obtained from a man between 65 and 85 years old with non-small cell lung cancer. Each CDR3 is given with its conserved first and last residue. D genes are given only for firm matches. Where a row states a size, it is once, few, many or the class of an expanded clone; other rows omit it.

TRBV10-3	.	TRBJ2-7	.	TGTACCATCACCCAGGCCGAGGCCTACGAGCATTACTTC	CTITQAEAYEHYF
TRBV20-1	TRBD1	TRBJ1-3	many	TGCAGTGCGGGTGACAGGGAGGTTGGAAACACCATATATTTT	CSAGDREVGNTIYF
TRBV6-1	TRBD1	TRBJ2-3	many	TGTGCCAGCAGGATACAGGGGGCCACAGATACGCAGTATTTT	CASRIQGATDTQYF
TRBV29-1	TRBD1	TRBJ2-2	.	TGCAGCGTACGGACAGGGGGAAACGGGGAGCTGCTTTTT	CSVRTGGNGELLF
TRBV20-1	.	TRBJ1-2	few	TGCAGTGCTAGAGAGGCCGGACAGACGTATGGCTACACCTTC	CSAREAGQTYGYTF
TRBV29-1	.	TRBJ1-3	.	TGCAGCATTGTGGCGGTTCCCTCTGGAGACACCATATATTTT	CSIVAVPSGDTIYF
TRBV29-1	TRBD2	TRBJ2-1	.	TGCAACGTTTGGGGACTAGCGGCTGAGAGCTCCTACAATGAGCAGTTCTTC	CNVWGLAAESSYNEQFF
TRBV12-3/TRBV12-4	.	TRBJ2-3	many	TGTGCCAGCAGTTTGTGGGACCCCACAGATACGCAGTATTTT	CASSLWDPTDTQYF
TRBV5-1	.	TRBJ1-1	.	TGCGCCAGCAGAGGGGGAGGGACCGGCACTGAAGCTTTCTTT	CASRGGGTGTEAFF
TRBV11-2	TRBD2	TRBJ2-1	.	TGTGCCAGTACTAGCGAGTGGCTACCTGAGTTCTTC	CASTSEWLPEFF
TRBV12-3/TRBV12-4	.	TRBJ1-3	many	TGTGCCAGCATTCCGGCACAGGCCAGCTCTGGAAACACCATATATTTT	CASIPAQASSGNTIYF
TRBV13	TRBD2	TRBJ2-3	.	TGTGTCAGCAGCTCCCCTAGCGGGGCGGATAAGCAGTATTTT	CVSSSPSGADKQYF
TRBV4-2	.	TRBJ1-3	many	TGTGCCAGCAGCCGCGCCATCAGCTCTGGAAACACCATATATTTT	CASSRAISSGNTIYF
TRBV14	.	TRBJ2-7	.	TGTGCCAGCACCCCGGGGCCTACCAATTTCCACTACGAGCAGTACTTC	CASTPGPTNFHYEQYF
TRBV10-3	.	TRBJ2-7	.	TGTGCCTTCGGTGGCCGGGACAAGGGGTACGAGCAGTACTTC	CAFGGRDKGYEQYF
TRBV12-3/TRBV12-4	.	TRBJ2-1	.	TGTGCCAGCGAGTCGGGTGATAGGAATGAGCAGTTCTTC	CASESGDRNEQFF
TRBV28	.	TRBJ1-4	many	TGTGCCAGCAGTGACCCGTCGGTGGGTGAAAAACTGTTTTTT	CASSDPSVGEKLFF
TRBV5-5	TRBD2	TRBJ2-5	.	TGTGCCAGGAGTTTCACGGGGGGGCCGACAGAGAGCCAGTACTTC	CARSFTGGPTESQYF
TRBV11-1	TRBD2	TRBJ2-2	few	TGTGCCAGCAGCTCCAGACTAGCGGGAGTAGTAACCGAGGAGCTGTTTTTT	CASSSRLAGVVTEELFF
TRBV11-2	.	TRBJ2-2	.	TGTGTCAGCAGCTTAGCGGATAGGGTCACCGGGGAGATGTTTTTT	CVSSLADRVTGEMFF
TRBV11-2	.	TRBJ1-4	.	TGTGCCAGCACCGGGCAGGGGATGGCTTCCGGTGAAAAACTGTCTTTT	CASTGQGMASGEKLSF
TRBV11-1	.	TRBJ2-3	.	TGTGCCAGCAGCGCCCCGGAGGGAGGTACGCAGTATTTT	CASSAPEGGTQYF